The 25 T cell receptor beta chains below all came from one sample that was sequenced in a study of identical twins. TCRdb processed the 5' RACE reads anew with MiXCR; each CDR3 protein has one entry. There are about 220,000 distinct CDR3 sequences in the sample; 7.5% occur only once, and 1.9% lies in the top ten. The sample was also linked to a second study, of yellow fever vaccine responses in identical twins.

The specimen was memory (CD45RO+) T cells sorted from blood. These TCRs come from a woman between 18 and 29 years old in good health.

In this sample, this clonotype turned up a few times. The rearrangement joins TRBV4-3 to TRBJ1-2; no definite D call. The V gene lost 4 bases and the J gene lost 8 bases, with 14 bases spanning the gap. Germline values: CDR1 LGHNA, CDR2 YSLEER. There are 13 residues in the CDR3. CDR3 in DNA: TGCGCCAGCAGCCTAAACCCCATTGGCGGCTACACCTTC. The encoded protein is CASSLNPIGGYTF.

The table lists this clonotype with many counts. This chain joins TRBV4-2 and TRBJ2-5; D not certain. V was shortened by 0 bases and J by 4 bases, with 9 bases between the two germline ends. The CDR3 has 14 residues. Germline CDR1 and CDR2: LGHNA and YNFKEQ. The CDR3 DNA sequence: TGTGCCAGCAGCCAAGACGTCTTCCCAGAGACCCAGTACTTC. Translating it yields CASSQDVFPETQYF.

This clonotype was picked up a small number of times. CDR3 protein: CSANLAGGGDTQYF. The CDR3 region has the DNA TGCAGTGCGAACCTAGCGGGAGGAGGTGATACGCAGTATTTT. The J gene is TRBJ2-3, the V gene TRBV20-1, with 11 positions matching TRBD2. CDR1 is DFQATT, CDR2 SNEGSKA, per germline (reference sequence). V shed 6 bases and J 6 bases; nucleotides not matched to a gene: 8. The CDR3 runs to 14 residues.

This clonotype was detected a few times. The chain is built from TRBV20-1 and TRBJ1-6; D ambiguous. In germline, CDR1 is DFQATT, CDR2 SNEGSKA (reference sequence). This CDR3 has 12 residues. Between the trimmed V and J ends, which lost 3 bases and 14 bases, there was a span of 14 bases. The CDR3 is CSASRTEETLHF. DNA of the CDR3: TGCAGTGCTAGCCGGACGGAGGAAACCCTCCACTTT.

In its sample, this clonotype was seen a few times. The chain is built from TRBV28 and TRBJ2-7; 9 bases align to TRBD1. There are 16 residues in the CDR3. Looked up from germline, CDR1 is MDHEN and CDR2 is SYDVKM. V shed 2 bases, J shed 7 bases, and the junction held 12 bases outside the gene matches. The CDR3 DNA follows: TGTGCCAGCAGTTTAGTTGGAGGACAGGGGCCTAGAGAGCAGTACTTC. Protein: CASSLVGGQGPREQYF.

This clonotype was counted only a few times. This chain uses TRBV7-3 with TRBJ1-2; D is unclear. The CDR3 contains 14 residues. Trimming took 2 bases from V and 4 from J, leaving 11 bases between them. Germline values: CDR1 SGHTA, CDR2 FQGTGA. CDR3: CASSLAPRGYGYTF. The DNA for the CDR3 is TGTGCCAGCAGCTTAGCGCCGAGAGGCTATGGCTACACCTTC.

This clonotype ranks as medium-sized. In DNA, the CDR3 is TGCAGTGCTAATCCGCTAGCGGGAGGGACAGACCGAGATACGCAGTATTTT. Its translation: CSANPLAGGTDRDTQYF. This rearrangement joins TRBV20-1 to TRBJ2-3; 12 positions match TRBD2. The V gene's germline CDR1 is DFQATT and CDR2 SNEGSKA (reference sequence). The CDR3 length is 17 residues. V shed 4 bases, J shed 5 bases, and the junction held 13 bases outside the gene matches.

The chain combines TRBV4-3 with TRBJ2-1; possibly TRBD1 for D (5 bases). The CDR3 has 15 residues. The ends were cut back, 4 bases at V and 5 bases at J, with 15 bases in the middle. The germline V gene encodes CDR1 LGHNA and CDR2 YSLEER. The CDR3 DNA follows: TGCGCCAGCAGCCGACAAGTAGGGGTAAACAATGAGCAGTTCTTC. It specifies CASSRQVGVNNEQFF.

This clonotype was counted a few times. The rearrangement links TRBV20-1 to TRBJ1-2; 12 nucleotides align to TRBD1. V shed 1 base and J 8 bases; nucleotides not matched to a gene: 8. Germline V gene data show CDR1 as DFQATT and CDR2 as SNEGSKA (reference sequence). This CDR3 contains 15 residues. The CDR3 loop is CSARAPTGTGGGYTF. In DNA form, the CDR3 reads TGCAGTGCTAGAGCCCCTACCGGGACAGGGGGCGGCTACACCTTC.

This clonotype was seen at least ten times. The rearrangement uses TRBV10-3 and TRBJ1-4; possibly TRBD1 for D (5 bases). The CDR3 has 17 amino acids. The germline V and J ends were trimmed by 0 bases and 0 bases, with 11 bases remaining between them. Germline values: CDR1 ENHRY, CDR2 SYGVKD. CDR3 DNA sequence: TGTGCCATCAGTGAGTCTGGGCAGACAGCAACTAATGAAAAACTGTTTTTT. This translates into CAISESGQTATNEKLFF.

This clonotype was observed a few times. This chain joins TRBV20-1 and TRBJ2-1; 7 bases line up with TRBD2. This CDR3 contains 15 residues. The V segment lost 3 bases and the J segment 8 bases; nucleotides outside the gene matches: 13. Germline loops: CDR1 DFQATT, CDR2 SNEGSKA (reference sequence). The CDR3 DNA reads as TGCAGTGCTAGTAAGATGGGGAGGGGTAAGGATGAGCAGTTCTTC. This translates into CSASKMGRGKDEQFF.

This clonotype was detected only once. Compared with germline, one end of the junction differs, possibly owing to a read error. In DNA, the CDR3 is TGCAGCGTTGAATGGCAGCATAATGGAAAACTGTTTTTT. Translated, it gives CSVEWQHNGKLFF. V is TRBV29-1 and J is TRBJ1-4, with D hard to call. From germline, CDR1 is SQVTM and CDR2 ANQGSEA. The CDR3 totals 13 residues.

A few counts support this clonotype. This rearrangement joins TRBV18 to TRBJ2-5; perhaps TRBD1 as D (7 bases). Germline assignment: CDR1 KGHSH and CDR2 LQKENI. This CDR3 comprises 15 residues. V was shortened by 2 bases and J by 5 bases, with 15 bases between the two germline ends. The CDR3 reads CASSPVGGGEETQYF. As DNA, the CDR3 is TGTGCCAGCTCACCAGTCGGAGGGGGCGAGGAGACCCAGTACTTC.

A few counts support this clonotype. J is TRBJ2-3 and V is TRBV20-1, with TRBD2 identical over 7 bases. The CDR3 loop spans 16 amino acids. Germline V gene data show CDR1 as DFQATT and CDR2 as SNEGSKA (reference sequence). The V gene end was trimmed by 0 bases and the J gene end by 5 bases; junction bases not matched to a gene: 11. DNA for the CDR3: TGCAGTGCTAGAGACCCGGGGAGGGCCCTCGTAGATACGCAGTATTTT. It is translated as CSARDPGRALVDTQYF.

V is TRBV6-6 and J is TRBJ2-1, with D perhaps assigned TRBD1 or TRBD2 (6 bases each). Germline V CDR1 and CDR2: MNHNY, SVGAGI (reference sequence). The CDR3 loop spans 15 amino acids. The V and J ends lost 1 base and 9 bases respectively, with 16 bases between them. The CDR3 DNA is TGTGCCAGCAGTTACTTACAGGGAGGAGGGGTTGAGCAGTTCTTC. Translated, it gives CASSYLQGGGVEQFF.

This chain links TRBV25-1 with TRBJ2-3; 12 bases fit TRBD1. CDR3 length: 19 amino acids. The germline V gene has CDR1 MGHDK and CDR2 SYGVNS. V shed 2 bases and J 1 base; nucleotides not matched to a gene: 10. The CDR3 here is CASSEGRDRGQTGTDTQYF. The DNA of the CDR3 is TGTGCCAGCAGTGAAGGGAGGGACAGGGGGCAGACGGGCACAGATACGCAGTATTTT. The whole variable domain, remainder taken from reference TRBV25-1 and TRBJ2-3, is EADIYQTPRYLVIGTGKKITLECSQTMGHDKMYWYQQDPGMELHLIHYSYGVNSTEKGDLSSESTVSRIRTEHFPLTLESARPSHTSQYLCASSEGRDRGQTGTDTQYFGPGTRLTVL.

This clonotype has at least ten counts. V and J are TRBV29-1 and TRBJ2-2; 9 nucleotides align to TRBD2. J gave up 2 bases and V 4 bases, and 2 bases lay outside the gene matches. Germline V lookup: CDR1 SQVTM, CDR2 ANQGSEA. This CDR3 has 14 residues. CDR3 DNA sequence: TGCAGCGTTGGCCTAGCGGGAAACACCGGGGAGCTGTTTTTT. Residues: CSVGLAGNTGELFF.

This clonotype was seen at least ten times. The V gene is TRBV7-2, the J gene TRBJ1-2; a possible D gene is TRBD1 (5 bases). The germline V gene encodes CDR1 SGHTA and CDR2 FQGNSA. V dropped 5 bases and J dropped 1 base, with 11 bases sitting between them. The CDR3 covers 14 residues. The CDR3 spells CASSPGTDNYGYTF. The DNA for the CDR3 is TGTGCCAGCAGCCCAGGGACGGATAACTATGGCTACACCTTC.

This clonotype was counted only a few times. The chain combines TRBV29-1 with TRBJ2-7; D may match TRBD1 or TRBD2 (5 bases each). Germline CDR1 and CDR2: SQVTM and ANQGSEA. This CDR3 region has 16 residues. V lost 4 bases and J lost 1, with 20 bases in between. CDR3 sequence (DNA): TGCAGCGTTGTACTTGATGGGGGAGCCGCTTCCTACGAGCAGTACTTC. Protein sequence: CSVVLDGGAASYEQYF.

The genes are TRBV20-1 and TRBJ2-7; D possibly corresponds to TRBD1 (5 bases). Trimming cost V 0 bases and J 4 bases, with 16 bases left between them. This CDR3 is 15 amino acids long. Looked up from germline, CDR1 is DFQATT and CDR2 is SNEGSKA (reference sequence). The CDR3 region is CSARDPGRAPYEQYF. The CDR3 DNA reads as TGCAGTGCTAGAGATCCGGGCAGGGCCCCTTACGAGCAGTACTTC.

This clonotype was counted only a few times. The DNA for the CDR3 is TGCGCCAGCAGACAGGGGGGGGATACAGATACGCAGTATTTT. Its translation: CASRQGGDTDTQYF. The chain employs TRBV4-1 and TRBJ2-3; tentatively, D is TRBD1 (8 bases). V lost 6 bases and J lost 3, with 13 bases in between. This CDR3 contains 14 residues. Looked up from germline, CDR1 is MGHRA and CDR2 is YSYEKL.

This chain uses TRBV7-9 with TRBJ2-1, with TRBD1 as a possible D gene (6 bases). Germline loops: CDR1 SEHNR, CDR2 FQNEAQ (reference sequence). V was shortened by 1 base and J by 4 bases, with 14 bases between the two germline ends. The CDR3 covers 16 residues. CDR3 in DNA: TGTGCCAGCAGCTTAGACCCCAGGGGCGCGTACAATGAGCAGTTCTTC. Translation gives CASSLDPRGAYNEQFF.

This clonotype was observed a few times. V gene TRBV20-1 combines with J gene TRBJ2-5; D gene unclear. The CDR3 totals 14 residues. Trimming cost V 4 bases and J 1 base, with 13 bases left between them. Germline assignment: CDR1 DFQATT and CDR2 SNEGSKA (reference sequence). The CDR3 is CSATMRWIQETQYF. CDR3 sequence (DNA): TGCAGTGCTACTATGAGGTGGATCCAAGAGACCCAGTACTTC.

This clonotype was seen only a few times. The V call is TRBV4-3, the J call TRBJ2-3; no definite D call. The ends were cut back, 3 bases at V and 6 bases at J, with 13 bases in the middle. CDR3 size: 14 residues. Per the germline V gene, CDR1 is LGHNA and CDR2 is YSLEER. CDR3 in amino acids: CASSQPSSGDTQYF. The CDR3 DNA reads TGCGCCAGCAGCCAGCCCTCGTCAGGCGATACGCAGTATTTT.

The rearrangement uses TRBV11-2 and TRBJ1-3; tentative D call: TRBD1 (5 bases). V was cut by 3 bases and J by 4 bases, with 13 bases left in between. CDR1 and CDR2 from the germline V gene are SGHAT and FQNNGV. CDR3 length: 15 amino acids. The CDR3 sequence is CASSFEGDGGNTIYF. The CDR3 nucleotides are TGTGCCAGCAGCTTTGAAGGGGACGGCGGAAACACCATATATTTT. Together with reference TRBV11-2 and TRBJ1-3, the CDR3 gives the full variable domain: EAGVAQSPRYKIIEKRQSVAFWCNPISGHATLYWYQQILGQGPKLLIQFQNNGVVDDSQLPKDRFSAERLKGVDSTLKIQPAKLEDSAVYLCASSFEGDGGNTIYFGEGSWLTVV.